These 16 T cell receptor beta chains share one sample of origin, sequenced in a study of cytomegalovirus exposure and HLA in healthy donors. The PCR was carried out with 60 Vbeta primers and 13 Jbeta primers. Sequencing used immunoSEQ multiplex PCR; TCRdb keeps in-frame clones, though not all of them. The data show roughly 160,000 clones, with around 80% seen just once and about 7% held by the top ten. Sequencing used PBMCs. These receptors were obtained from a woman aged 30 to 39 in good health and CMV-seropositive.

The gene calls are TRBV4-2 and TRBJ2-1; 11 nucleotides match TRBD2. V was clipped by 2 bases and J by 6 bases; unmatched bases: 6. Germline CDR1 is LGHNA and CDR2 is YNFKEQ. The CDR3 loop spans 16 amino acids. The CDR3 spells CASSQKGTSGTNEQFF. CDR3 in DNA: TGTGCCAGCAGCCAAAAAGGGACTAGCGGTACCAATGAGCAGTTCTTC.

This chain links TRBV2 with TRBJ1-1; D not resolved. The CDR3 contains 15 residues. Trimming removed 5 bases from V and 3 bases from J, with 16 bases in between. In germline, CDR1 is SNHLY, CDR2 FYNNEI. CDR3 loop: CASSKEKTRDTEAFF. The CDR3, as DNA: TGTGCCAGCAGTAAGGAAAAGACGAGGGACACTGAAGCTTTCTTT.

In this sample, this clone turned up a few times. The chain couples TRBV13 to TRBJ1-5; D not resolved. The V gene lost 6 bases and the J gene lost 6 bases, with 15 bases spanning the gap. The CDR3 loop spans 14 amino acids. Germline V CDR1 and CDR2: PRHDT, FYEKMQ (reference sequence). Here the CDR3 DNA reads TGTGCCAGCAGTGCCGCCCTGAACAGTCAGCCCCAGCATTTT. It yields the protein CASSAALNSQPQHF.

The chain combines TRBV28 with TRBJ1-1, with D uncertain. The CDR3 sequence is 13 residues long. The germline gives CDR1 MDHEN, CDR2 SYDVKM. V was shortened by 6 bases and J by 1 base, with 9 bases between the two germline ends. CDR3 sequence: CASRLSRNTEAFF. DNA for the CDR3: TGTGCCAGCAGACTCTCCCGGAACACTGAAGCTTTCTTT.

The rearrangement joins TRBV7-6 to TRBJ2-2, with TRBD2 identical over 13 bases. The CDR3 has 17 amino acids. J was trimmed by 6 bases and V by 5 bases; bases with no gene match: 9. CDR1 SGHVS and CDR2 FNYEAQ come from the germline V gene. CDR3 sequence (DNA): TGTGCCAGCAGCCATCCCTCGACTAGCGGGGGGTCCGGGGAGCTGTTTTTT. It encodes CASSHPSTSGGSGELFF. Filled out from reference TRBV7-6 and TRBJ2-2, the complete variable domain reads GAGVSQSPRYKVTKRGQDVALRCDPISGHVSLYWYRQALGQGPEFLTYFNYEAQQDKSGLPNDRFSAERPEGSISTLTIQRTEQRDSAMYRCASSHPSTSGGSGELFFGEGSRLTVL.

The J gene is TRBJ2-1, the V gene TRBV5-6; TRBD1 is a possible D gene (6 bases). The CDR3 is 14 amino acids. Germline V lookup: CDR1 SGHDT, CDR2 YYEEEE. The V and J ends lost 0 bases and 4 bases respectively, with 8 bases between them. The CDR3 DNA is TGTGCCAGCAGCTTGGGGACAGTGTACAATGAGCAGTTCTTC. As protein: CASSLGTVYNEQFF.

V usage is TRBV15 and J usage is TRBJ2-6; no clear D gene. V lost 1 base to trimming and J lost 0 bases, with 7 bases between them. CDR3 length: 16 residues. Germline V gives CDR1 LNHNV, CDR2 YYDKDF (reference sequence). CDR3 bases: TGTGCCACCAGCAGAGGTTTTAGCTCTGGGGCCAACGTCCTGACTTTC. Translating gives CATSRGFSSGANVLTF. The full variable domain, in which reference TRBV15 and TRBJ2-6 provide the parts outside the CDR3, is DAMVIQNPRYQVTQFGKPVTLSCSQTLNHNVMYWYQQKSSQAPKLLFHYYDKDFNNEADTPDNFQSRRPNTSFCFLDIRSPGLGDTAMYLCATSRGFSSGANVLTFGAGSRLTVL.

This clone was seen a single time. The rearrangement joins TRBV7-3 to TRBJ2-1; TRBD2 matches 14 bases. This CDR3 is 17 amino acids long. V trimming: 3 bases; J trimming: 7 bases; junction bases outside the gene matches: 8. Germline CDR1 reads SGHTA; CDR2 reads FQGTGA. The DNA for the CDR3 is TGTGCCAGCAGCTTGGGACTAGCGGGGGAGATTGGGAATGAGCAGTTCTTC. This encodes CASSLGLAGEIGNEQFF. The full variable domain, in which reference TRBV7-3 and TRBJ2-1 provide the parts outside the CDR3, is GAGVSQTPSNKVTEKGKYVELRCDPISGHTALYWYRQSLGQGPEFLIYFQGTGAADDSGLPNDRFFAVRPEGSVSTLKIQRTERGDSAVYLCASSLGLAGEIGNEQFFGPGTRLTVL.

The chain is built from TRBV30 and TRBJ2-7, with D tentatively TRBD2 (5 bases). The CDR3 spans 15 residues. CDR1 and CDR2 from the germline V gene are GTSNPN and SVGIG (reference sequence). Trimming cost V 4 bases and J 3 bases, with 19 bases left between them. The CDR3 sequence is CAWKSGQVPFYEQYF. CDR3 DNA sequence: TGTGCCTGGAAAAGCGGCCAAGTTCCCTTCTACGAGCAGTACTTC. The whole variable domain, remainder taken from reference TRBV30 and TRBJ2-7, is SQTIHQWPATLVQPVGSPLSLECTVEGTSNPNLYWYRQAAGRGLQLLFYSVGIGQISSEVPQNLSASRPQDRQFILSSKKLLLSDSGFYLCAWKSGQVPFYEQYFGPGTRLTVT.

CDR3 region: CASSMTGNSNQPQHF. CDR3 DNA: TGTGCCAGCAGCATGACAGGGAATAGCAATCAGCCCCAGCATTTT. The chain carries TRBV2 and TRBJ1-5; 7 bases map to TRBD1. The CDR3 runs to 15 residues. V lost 6 bases to trimming and J lost 0 bases; unmatched junction nucleotides: 5. Germline V gene sequence: CDR1 SNHLY, CDR2 FYNNEI. Full variable domain (remainder filled in from reference TRBV2 and TRBJ1-5): EPEVTQTPSHQVTQMGQEVILRCVPISNHLYFYWYRQILGQKVEFLVSFYNNEISEKSEIFDDQFSVERPDGSNFTLKIRSTKLEDSAMYFCASSMTGNSNQPQHFGDGTRLSIL.

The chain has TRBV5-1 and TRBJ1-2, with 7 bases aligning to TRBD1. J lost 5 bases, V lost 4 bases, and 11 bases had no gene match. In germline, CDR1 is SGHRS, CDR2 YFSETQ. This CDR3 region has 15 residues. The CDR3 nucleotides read TGCGCCAGCAGCCCTGACAGGGAGAGACATTATGGCTACACCTTC. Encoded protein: CASSPDRERHYGYTF.

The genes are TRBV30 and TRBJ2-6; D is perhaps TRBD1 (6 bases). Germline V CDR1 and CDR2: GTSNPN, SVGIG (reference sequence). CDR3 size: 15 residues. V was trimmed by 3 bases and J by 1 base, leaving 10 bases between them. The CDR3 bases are TGTGCCTGGAGAAGACAGGCGTCTGGGGCCAACGTCCTGACTTTC. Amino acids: CAWRRQASGANVLTF.

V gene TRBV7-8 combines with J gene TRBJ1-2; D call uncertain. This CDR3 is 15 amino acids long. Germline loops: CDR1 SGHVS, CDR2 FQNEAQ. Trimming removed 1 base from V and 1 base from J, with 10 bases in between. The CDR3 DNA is TGTGCCAGCAGCTTAGGCTCAGTTCGTAACTATGGCTACACCTTC. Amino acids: CASSLGSVRNYGYTF. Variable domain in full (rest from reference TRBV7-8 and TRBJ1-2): GAGVSQSPRYKVAKRGQDVALRCDPISGHVSLFWYQQALGQGPEFLTYFQNEAQLDKSGLPSDRFFAERPEGSVSTLKIQRTQQEDSAVYLCASSLGSVRNYGYTFGSGTRLTVV.

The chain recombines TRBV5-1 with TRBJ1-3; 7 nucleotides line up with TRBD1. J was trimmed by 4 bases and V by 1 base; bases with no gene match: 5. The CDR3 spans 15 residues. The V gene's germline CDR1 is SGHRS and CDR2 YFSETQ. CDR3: CASSLSPGQGNTIYF. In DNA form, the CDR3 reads TGCGCCAGCAGCTTGTCACCGGGACAGGGAAACACCATATATTTT.

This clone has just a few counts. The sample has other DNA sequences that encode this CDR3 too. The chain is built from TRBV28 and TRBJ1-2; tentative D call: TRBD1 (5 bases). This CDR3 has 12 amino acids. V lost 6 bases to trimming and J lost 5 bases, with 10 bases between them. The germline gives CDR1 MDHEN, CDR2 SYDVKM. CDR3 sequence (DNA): TGTGCCAGCAGAACTCAGGGATATGGCTACACCTTC. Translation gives CASRTQGYGYTF.

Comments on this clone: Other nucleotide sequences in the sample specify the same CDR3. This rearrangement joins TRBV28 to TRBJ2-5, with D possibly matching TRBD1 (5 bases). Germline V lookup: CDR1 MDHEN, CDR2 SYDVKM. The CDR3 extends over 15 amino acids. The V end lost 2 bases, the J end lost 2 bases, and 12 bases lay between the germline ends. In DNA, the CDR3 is TGTGCCAGCAGTTTACCCGGACAAGCACAAGAGACCCAGTACTTC. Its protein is CASSLPGQAQETQYF.